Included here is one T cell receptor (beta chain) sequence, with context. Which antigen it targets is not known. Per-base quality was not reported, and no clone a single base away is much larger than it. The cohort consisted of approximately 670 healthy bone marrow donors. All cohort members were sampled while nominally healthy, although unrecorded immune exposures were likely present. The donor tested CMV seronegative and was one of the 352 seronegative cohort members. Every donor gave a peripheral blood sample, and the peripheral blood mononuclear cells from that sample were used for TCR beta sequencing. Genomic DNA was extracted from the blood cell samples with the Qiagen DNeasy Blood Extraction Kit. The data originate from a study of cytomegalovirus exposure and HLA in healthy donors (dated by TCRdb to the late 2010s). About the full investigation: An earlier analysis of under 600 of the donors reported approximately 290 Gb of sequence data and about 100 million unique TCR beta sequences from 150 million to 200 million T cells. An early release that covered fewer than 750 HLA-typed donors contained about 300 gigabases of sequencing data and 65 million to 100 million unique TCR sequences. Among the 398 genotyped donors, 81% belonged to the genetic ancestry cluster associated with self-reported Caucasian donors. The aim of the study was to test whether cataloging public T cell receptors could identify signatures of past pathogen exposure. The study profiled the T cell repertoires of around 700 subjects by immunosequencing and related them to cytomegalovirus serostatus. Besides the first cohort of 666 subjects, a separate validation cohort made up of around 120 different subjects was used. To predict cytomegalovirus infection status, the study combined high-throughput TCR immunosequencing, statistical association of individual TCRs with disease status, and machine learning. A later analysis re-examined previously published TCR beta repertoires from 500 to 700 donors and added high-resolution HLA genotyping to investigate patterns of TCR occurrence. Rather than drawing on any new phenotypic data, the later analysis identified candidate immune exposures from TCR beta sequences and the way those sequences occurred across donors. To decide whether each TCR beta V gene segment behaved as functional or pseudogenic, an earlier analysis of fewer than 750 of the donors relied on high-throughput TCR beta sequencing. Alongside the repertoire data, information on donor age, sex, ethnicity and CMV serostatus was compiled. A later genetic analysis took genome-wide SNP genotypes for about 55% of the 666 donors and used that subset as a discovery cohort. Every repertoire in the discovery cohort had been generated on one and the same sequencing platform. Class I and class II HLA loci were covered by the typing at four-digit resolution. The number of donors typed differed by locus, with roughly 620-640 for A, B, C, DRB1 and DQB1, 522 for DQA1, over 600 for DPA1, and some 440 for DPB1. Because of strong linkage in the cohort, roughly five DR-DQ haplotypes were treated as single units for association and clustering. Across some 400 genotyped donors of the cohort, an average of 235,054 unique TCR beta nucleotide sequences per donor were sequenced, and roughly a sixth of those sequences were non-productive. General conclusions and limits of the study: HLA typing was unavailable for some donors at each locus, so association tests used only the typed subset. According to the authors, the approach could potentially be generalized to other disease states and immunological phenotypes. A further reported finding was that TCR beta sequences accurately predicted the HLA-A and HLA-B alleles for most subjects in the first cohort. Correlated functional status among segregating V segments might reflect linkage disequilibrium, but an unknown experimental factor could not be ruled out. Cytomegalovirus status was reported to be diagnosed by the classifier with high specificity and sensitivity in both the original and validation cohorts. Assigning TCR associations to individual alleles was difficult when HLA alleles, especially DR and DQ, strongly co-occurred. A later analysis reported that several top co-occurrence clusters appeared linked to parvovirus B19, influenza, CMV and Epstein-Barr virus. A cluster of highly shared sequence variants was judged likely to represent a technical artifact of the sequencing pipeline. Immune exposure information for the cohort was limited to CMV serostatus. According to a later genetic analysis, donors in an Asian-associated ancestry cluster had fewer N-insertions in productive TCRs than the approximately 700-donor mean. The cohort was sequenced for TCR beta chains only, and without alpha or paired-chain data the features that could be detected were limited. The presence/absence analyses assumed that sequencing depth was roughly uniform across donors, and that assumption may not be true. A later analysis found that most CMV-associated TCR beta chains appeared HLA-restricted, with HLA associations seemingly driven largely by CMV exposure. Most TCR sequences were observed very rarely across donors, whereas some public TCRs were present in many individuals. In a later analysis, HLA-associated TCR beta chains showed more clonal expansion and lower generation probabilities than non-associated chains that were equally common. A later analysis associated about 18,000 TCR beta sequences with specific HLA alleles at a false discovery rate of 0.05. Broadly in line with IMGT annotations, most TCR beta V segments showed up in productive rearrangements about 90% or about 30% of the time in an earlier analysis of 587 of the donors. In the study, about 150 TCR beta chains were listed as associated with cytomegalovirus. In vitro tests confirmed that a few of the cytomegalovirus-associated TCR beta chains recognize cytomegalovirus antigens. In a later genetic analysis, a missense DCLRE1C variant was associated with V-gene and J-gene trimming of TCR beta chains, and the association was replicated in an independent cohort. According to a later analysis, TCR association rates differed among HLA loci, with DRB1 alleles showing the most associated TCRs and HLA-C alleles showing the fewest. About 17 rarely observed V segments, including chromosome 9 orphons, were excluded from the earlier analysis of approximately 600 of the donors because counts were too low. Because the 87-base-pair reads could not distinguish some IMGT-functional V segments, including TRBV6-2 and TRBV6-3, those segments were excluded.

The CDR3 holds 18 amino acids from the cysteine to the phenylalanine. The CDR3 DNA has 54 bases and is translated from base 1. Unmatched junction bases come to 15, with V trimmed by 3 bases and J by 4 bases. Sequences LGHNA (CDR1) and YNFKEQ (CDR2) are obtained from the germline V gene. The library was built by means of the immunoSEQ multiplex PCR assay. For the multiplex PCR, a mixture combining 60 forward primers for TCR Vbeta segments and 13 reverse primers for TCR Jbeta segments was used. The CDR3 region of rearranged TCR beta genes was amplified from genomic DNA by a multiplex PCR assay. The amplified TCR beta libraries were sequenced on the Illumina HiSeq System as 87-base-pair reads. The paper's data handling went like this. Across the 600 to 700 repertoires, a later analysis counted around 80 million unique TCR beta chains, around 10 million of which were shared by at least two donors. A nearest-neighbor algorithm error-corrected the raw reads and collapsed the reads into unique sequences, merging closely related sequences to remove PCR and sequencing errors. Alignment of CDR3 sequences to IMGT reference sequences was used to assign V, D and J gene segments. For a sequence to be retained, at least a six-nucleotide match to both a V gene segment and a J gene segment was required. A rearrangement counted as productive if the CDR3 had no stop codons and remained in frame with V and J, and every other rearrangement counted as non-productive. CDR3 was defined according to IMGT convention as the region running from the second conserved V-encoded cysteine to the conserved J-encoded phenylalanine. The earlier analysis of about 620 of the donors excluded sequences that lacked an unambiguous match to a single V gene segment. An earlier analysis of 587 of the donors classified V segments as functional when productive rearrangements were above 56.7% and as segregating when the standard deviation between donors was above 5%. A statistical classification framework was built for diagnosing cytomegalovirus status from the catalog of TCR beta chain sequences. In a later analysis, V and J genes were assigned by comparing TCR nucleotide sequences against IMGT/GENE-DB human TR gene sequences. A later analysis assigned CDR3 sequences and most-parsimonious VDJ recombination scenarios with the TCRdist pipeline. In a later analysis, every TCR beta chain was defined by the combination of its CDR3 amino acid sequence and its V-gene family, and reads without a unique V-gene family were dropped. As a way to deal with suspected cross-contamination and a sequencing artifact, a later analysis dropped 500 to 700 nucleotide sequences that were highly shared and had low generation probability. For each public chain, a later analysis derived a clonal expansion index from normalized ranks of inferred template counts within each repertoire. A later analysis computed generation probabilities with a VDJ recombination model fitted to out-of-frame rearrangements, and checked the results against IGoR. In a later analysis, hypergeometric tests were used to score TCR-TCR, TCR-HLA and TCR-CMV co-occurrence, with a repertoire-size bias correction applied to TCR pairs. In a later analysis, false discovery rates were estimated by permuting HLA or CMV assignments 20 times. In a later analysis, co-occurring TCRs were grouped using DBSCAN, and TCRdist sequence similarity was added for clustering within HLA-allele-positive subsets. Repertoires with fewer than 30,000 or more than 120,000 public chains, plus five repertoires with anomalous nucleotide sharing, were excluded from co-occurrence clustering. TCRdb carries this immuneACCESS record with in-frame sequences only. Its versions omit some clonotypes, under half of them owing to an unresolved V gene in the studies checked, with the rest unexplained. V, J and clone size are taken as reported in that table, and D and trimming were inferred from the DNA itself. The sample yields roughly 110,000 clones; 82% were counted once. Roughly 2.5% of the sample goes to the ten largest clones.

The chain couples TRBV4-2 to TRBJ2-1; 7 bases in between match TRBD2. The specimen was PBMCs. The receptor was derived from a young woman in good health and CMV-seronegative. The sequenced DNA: TGTGCCAGCAGCCATCATCGGGGATCGGGCGGGGGTTACAATGAGCAGTTCTTC. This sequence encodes CASSHHRGSGGGYNEQFF.